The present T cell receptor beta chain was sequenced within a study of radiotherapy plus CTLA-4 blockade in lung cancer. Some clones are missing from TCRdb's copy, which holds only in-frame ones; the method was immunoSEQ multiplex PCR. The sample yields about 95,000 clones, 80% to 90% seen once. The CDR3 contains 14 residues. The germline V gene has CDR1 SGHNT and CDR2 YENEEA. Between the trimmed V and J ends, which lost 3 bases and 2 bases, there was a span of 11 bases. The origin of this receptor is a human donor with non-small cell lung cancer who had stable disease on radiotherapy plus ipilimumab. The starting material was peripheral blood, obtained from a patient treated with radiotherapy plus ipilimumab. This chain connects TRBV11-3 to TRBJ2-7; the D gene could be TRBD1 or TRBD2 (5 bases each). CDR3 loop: CASSFSGPPYEQYF. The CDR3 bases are TGTGCCAGCAGCTTTTCGGGACCCCCCTACGAGCAGTACTTC.